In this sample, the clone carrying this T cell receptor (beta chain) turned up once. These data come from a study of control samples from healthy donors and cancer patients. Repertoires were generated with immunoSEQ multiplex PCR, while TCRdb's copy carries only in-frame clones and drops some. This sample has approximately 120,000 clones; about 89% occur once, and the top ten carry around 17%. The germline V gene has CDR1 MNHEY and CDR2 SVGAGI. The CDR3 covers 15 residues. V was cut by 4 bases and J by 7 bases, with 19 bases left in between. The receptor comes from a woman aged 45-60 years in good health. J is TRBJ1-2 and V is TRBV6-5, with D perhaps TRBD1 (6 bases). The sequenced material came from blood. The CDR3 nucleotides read TGTGCCAGCAGTTTTGGGACAATAGCCTCCCCTGGCTACACCTTC. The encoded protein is CASSFGTIASPGYTF.